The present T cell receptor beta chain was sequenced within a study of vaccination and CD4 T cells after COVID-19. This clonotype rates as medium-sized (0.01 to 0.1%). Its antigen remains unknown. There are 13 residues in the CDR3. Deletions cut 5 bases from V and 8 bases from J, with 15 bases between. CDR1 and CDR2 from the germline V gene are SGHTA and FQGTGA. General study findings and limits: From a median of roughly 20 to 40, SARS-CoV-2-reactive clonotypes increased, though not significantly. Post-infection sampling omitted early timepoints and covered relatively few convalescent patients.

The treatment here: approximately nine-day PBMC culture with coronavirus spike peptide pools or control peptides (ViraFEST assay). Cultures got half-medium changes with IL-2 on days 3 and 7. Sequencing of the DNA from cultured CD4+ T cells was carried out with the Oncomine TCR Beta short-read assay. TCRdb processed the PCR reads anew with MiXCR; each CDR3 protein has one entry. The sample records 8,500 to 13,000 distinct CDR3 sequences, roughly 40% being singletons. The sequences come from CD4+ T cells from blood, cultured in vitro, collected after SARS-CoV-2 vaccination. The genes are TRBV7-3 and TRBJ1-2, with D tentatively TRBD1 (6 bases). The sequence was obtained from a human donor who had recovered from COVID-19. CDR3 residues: CASSPGGGGGYTF. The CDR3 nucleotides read TGTGCCAGCAGCCCTGGCGGGGGCGGGGGCTACACCTTC.